These T cell receptor beta chains were read from a single sample in a study of blood T cell repertoires in COVID-19. Here immunoSEQ multiplex PCR was the method, and the copy in TCRdb shows in-frame clones only, minus some. This sample has fewer than 350,000 clones, with 75% to 90% found just once. Sequenced: peripheral blood. The source is a woman aged 70-85 years with COVID-19, enrolled during active disease. The CDR3 runs from the conserved cysteine through the conserved F or W. A D gene is named only where the DNA matches it firmly.

v_call,d_call,j_call,cdr3_aa,cdr3_nt
TRBV7-3,TRBD1,TRBJ2-5,CASSAYTGTGVETQYF,TGTGCCAGCAGCGCCTACACCGGGACAGGGGTAGAGACCCAGTACTTC
TRBV30,TRBD2,TRBJ2-3,CACSLAGGTDTQYF,TGTGCCTGTTCGCTAGCGGGGGGCACAGATACGCAGTATTTT
TRBV4-2,-,TRBJ2-7,CASGPSYEQYF,TGTGCCAGCGGCCCTTCCTACGAGCAGTACTTC
TRBV4-2,-,TRBJ2-5,CASSQEGREAQYF,TGTGCCAGCAGCCAAGAAGGAAGAGAGGCCCAGTACTTC
TRBV3-1/TRBV3-2,TRBD1,TRBJ2-7,CASSPETGGSYEQYF,TGTGCCAGCAGCCCCGAAACAGGGGGGAGCTACGAGCAGTACTTC
TRBV29-1,TRBD2,TRBJ2-5,CSVNSGGFQETQYF,TGCAGCGTTAATAGCGGGGGGTTCCAAGAGACCCAGTACTTC
TRBV29-1,-,TRBJ2-5,CSVEDGQGRETQYF,TGCAGCGTTGAAGATGGGCAGGGTAGGGAGACCCAGTACTTC
TRBV19,TRBD1,TRBJ1-1,CASSPGTGGLTEAFF,TGTGCCAGTAGTCCCGGGACAGGGGGGCTTACTGAAGCTTTCTTT
TRBV12-5,-,TRBJ1-2,CASRSGGGPYGYTF,TGTGCTAGTAGATCGGGGGGCGGCCCCTATGGCTACACCTTC
TRBV7-9,-,TRBJ2-3,CASSLGLASADTQYF,TGTGCCAGCAGCTTAGGGCTAGCATCGGCAGATACGCAGTATTTT